This is a list of T cell receptor beta chains from one sample in a study of Ad26.COV2.S vaccination and SARS-CoV-2 variants. Clones were read by immunoSEQ multiplex PCR, and TCRdb kept only the in-frame ones, dropping some. The profile shows fewer than 300,000 clones, approximately 87% of them singletons. Sequenced material: peripheral blood, taken in a trial of Ad26.COV2.S vaccine versus placebo. These receptors all stem from a person aged 18-60 years who received the Ad26.COV2.S COVID-19 vaccine or a placebo. CDR3s include the opening cysteine and the closing phenylalanine or tryptophan. Each record gives: clone size, J gene, V gene, D gene, CDR3 DNA, CDR3 protein. A D gene is named only where the DNA matches it firmly. The size entry is marked missing in some rows and otherwise reads once, few, many or a size class.

>-|TRBJ2-1|TRBV10-3|-
TGTGCCATCAGTGAGGGGTACAATGAGCAGTTCTTC
CAISEGYNEQFF
>-|TRBJ1-2|TRBV18|TRBD1
TGTGCCAGCTCCCTATTGACAAGGACAGGGGCGAGGGCTAACTATGGCTACACCTTC
CASSLLTRTGARANYGYTF
>-|TRBJ2-5|TRBV5-1|-
TGCGCCAGCAGCCCCAGGGGGGCGGGGCAAGAGACCCAGTACTTC
CASSPRGAGQETQYF
>-|TRBJ1-2|TRBV5-1|TRBD1
TGCGCCAGCAGCTTGGACCGGGACAGGGGGCTCGGTTATGGCTACACCTTC
CASSLDRDRGLGYGYTF
>-|TRBJ2-3|TRBV25-1|TRBD2
TGTGCCAGCAGTGGACTAGCCCCAGATACGCAGTATTTT
CASSGLAPDTQYF
>-|TRBJ2-5|TRBV29-1|-
TGCAGCGTTTCCGTGATTTTCGAGACCCAGTACTTC
CSVSVIFETQYF
>-|TRBJ1-1|TRBV5-1|-
TGCGCCAGCAGCTTGGCCGGCGGTGGGAACACTGAAGCTTTCTTT
CASSLAGGGNTEAFF
>-|TRBJ1-3|TRBV7-2|TRBD1
TGTGCCAGCAGCTCTCAGGGGGCGATCTCTGGAAACACCATATATTTT
CASSSQGAISGNTIYF
>-|TRBJ2-5|TRBV10-3|TRBD2
TGTGCCATCAGTGATGACCGTGTGGCTAGCGGGAGTGGAGAGACCCAGTACTTC
CAISDDRVASGSGETQYF
>-|TRBJ2-5|TRBV10-3|TRBD2
TGTGCCATCAGTGAGATACAGCGGGGGGCGGGGGAGACCCAGTACTTC
CAISEIQRGAGETQYF
>-|TRBJ2-7|TRBV19|TRBD1
TGTGCCAGTAGACAACAGGGGCAGTGGGCCGAGCAGTACTTC
CASRQQGQWAEQYF
>-|TRBJ2-3|TRBV10-3|-
TGTGCCAGCGAGCCGGGGGGCACAGATACGCAGTATTTT
CASEPGGTDTQYF
>-|TRBJ1-4|TRBV5-1|TRBD1
TGCGCCAGCAGCTTGGGGACAGGGGAGGGAGAAAAACTGTTTTTT
CASSLGTGEGEKLFF
>once|TRBJ1-1|TRBV5-4|-
TGTGCCAGCAGCTTGAAAGGGGGCACTGAAGCTTTCTTT
CASSLKGGTEAFF
>-|TRBJ1-1|TRBV5-8|-
TGTGCCAGCAGCCCCCGACATTGGAACACTGAAGCTTTCTTT
CASSPRHWNTEAFF
>-|TRBJ1-4|TRBV3-1/TRBV3-2|TRBD1
TGTGCCAGCAGCCAAGACCCTCATAGGCAGGGGGAGGAAAAACTGTTTTTT
CASSQDPHRQGEEKLFF
>-|TRBJ1-1|TRBV2|-
TGTGCCAGCAGCCCTGTGAAAACGAACACTGAAGCTTTCTTT
CASSPVKTNTEAFF
>-|TRBJ1-3|TRBV5-4|-
TGTGCCAGCAGCCGCCCCGGACAAGCGGGAAACACCATATATTTT
CASSRPGQAGNTIYF
>-|TRBJ2-7|TRBV5-6|-
TGTGCCAGCAGCTTGGGTGGGGTCGCCGAGCAGTACTTC
CASSLGGVAEQYF
>-|TRBJ2-3|TRBV4-1|TRBD2
TGCGCCAGCAGCCGACTAGCGGGGCTCTTAGATACGCAGTATTTT
CASSRLAGLLDTQYF
>-|TRBJ2-3|TRBV5-5|TRBD2
TGTGCCAGCAGCTTGGATGGCGGGGGGAGGGCAGATACGCAGTATTTT
CASSLDGGGRADTQYF
>-|TRBJ2-6|TRBV18|-
TGTGCCAGCTCACCAAGCTCATCTGGGGCCAACGTCCTGACTTTC
CASSPSSSGANVLTF
>-|TRBJ1-1|TRBV12-3/TRBV12-4|-
TGTGCCAACACACCTCAGGGAAAGACTGAAGCTTTCTTT
CANTPQGKTEAFF
>once|TRBJ2-1|TRBV10-2|TRBD2
TGCGCCAGCAGTCTGGGACTAGGCTTGAATGAGCAGTTCTTC
CASSLGLGLNEQFF
>-|TRBJ1-6|TRBV6-5|-
TGTGCCAGCAGCCACAACTCTAATTCACCCCTCCACTTT
CASSHNSNSPLHF
>once|TRBJ2-2|TRBV12-5|-
TGTGCTAGTGATCGGCGTGGGGAGCTGTTTTTT
CASDRRGELFF
>-|TRBJ2-6|TRBV11-2|-
TGTGCCAGCAGCTTAGAGGGGACAGGGGCCAACGTCCTGACTTTC
CASSLEGTGANVLTF
>few|TRBJ2-3|TRBV6-4|-
TGTGCCAGCAGTGACTCGAGCGAATCAGATACGCAGTATTTT
CASSDSSESDTQYF
>-|TRBJ2-1|TRBV5-8|-
TGTGCCAGCAGCTTGGGATACGCGGGGAACTCCTACAATGAGCAGTTCTTC
CASSLGYAGNSYNEQFF
>few|TRBJ1-2|TRBV2|-
TGTGCCAGCAGCGGCGACTTACAGAGCGGCTACACCTTC
CASSGDLQSGYTF
>few|TRBJ1-1|TRBV19|-
TGTGCCAGTACCTTACATATGAACACTGAAGCTTTCTTT
CASTLHMNTEAFF
>-|TRBJ1-3|TRBV18|TRBD1
TGTGCCAGCTCTCCAATGACAGGGGCTAACTCTGGAAACACCATATATTTT
CASSPMTGANSGNTIYF
>-|TRBJ1-1|TRBV28|-
TGTGCCAGCAGTTTATCGGAAAACACTGAAGCTTTCTTT
CASSLSENTEAFF
>-|TRBJ1-1|TRBV10-2|-
TGCGCCAGCAGTGAGTTGGGGGGGAACACTGAAGCTTTCTTT
CASSELGGNTEAFF
>-|TRBJ1-1|TRBV7-9|-
TGTGCCAGCAGCTCCAGACAGAACACTGAAGCTTTCTTT
CASSSRQNTEAFF
>-|TRBJ1-1|TRBV13|-
TGTGCCAGCAGCTTAGGAGCGGTCACTGAAGCTTTCTTT
CASSLGAVTEAFF
>-|TRBJ1-6|TRBV2|-
TGTGCCAGCAGTGTCCAGGAAGCCGGTAATTCACCCCTCCACTTT
CASSVQEAGNSPLHF
>-|TRBJ1-5|TRBV29-1|TRBD1
TGCAGCGTTGCAGAGGGGGCCCCGCAGCCCCAGCATTTT
CSVAEGAPQPQHF
>-|TRBJ2-1|TRBV4-2|TRBD2
TGTGCCAGCAGCCCCAGCGGGGAGCCTTACAATGAGCAGTTCTTC
CASSPSGEPYNEQFF